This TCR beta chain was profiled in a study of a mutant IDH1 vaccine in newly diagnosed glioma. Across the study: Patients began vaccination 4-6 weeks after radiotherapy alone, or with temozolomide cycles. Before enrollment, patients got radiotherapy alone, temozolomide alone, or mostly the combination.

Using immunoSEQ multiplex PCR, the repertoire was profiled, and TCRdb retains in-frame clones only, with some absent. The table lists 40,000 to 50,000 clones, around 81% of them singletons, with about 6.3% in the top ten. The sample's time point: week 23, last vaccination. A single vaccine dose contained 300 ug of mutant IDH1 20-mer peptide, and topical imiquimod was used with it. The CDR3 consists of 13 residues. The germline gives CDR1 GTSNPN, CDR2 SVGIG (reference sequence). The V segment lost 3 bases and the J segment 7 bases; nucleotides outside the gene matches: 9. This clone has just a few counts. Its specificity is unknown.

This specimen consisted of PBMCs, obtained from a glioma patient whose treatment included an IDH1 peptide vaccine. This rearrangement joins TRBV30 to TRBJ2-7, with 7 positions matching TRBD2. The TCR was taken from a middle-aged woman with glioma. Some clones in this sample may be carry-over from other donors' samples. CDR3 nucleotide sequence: TGTGCCTGGAGAGCGGGACCCACGTTGGAGCAGTACTTC. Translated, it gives CAWRAGPTLEQYF.